Below are 9 T cell receptor beta chains sequenced from a single sample in a study of T cell responses to AZD1222 COVID-19 vaccine. TCRdb's table, derived via immunoSEQ multiplex PCR, lists solely in-frame clones and lacks some. The table has 90,000 or so clones, over 85% seen once. Sequenced here: peripheral blood, sampled 28 days after the second AZD1222 dose. These receptors originate from an adult who received the AZD1222 COVID-19 vaccine.

The chain joins TRBV7-9 to TRBJ2-1; TRBD2 aligns across 13 bases. The V gene end was trimmed by 1 base and the J gene end by 10 bases; junction bases not matched to a gene: 10. Germline CDR1 is SEHNR and CDR2 is FQNEAQ (reference sequence). The CDR3 loop spans 17 amino acids. CDR3 DNA: TGTGCCAGCAGCTTAGACCTGACTAGCGGGGGGCCCGCGGAGCAGTTCTTC. This gives the protein CASSLDLTSGGPAEQFF.

The V gene is TRBV19, the J gene TRBJ1-2, with D uncertain. The ends were cut back, 9 bases at V and 6 bases at J, with 23 bases in the middle. The germline CDR1 and CDR2 sequences are LNHDA and SQIVND (reference sequence). The CDR3 contains 15 residues. CDR3 loop: CASSLTWTAQDGYTF. As DNA, the CDR3 is TGTGCCAGCTCCCTGACTTGGACGGCTCAGGATGGCTACACCTTC.

V usage is TRBV19 and J usage is TRBJ2-7; the match to TRBD2 covers 8 bases. CDR3 size: 14 residues. The germline gives CDR1 LNHDA, CDR2 SQIVND (reference sequence). The V segment lost 11 bases and the J segment 2 bases; nucleotides outside the gene matches: 11. This CDR3 is CASSRQRGPYEQYF. DNA for the CDR3: TGTGCCTCCAGCCGGCAGCGGGGGCCCTACGAGCAGTACTTC.

The V and J genes are TRBV28 and TRBJ2-1; D remains unclear. Germline CDR1 is MDHEN and CDR2 is SYDVKM. Trimming left V 5 bases short and J 0 bases short, with 11 bases between. The CDR3 sequence is 15 residues long. The CDR3 reads CASSLVPSSYNEQFF. The CDR3 DNA reads TGTGCCAGCAGTCTAGTTCCGAGCTCCTACAATGAGCAGTTCTTC.

The rearrangement uses TRBV6-1 and TRBJ2-1, with D possibly matching TRBD2 (7 bases). V was pared by 2 bases and J by 9 bases, with 14 bases between. Looked up from germline, CDR1 is MNHNS and CDR2 is SASEGT. The CDR3 totals 14 residues. CDR3 region: CASSERGGGGEQFF. The CDR3 nucleotides read TGTGCCAGCAGTGAACGAGGGGGGGGAGGTGAGCAGTTCTTC.

The chain recombines TRBV30 with TRBJ2-5; tentatively, D is TRBD1 (6 bases). The CDR3 has 13 residues. Germline lookup yields CDR1 GTSNPN and CDR2 SVGIG (reference sequence). V lost 4 bases to trimming and J lost 5 bases, with 14 bases between them. The CDR3 nucleotides are TGTGCCTGGACGCCAGGGGTTACGGAGACCCAGTACTTC. It yields the protein CAWTPGVTETQYF.

The chain links TRBV24-1 to TRBJ2-3; D remains ambiguous. The CDR3 loop spans 12 amino acids. The V and J ends lost 5 bases and 2 bases respectively, with 4 bases between them. Germline-derived CDR1 and CDR2 are KGHDR and SFDVKD. CDR3 nucleotides: TGTGCCACCAGTGCCACCACAGATACGCAGTATTTT. Translation: CATSATTDTQYF.

This clone was counted once. This chain joins TRBV7-9 and TRBJ2-3; D unclear. The CDR3 sequence is 13 residues long. V was clipped by 1 base and J by 4 bases, with 6 bases between them. Per the germline V gene, CDR1 is SEHNR and CDR2 is FQNEAQ (reference sequence). CDR3 residues: CASSLDSSDTQYF. The CDR3 coding sequence is TGTGCCAGCAGCTTAGACTCCTCAGATACGCAGTATTTT.

This chain connects TRBV12-2 to TRBJ2-7; TRBD1, the table's D call, lacks a check against the DNA. TRBV12-2 is a documented pseudogene. This CDR3 spans 17 amino acids. The CDR3 DNA sequence: TGTGCAAGTCGCTTCCCTACCCCGGGACAGGGGAGCTACGAGCAGTACGTC. It translates to CASRFPTPGQGSYEQYV.